Listed below are T cell receptor beta chains from one sample, sequenced in a study of PD-L1 blockade in urothelial cancer. Generated by immunoSEQ multiplex PCR, the TCRdb table keeps only in-frame clones and is missing some. In the table there are tens of thousands of clones, roughly 84% of which are singletons. The starting material was PBMCs, obtained around atezolizumab (anti-PD-L1) treatment. These receptors came from a man between 50 and 59 years old with urothelial cancer. Each CDR3 is given with its conserved first and last residue. D genes are given only for firm matches. The listing skips clone size in some rows; elsewhere it reads once, few, many or a size class.

j_gene	v_gene	abundance	d_gene	CDR3nt	CDR3aa
TRBJ2-2	TRBV12-5	.	TRBD1	TGTGCTAGTGGATCTGGACAGGGAGAGGCCGGGGAGCTGTTTTTT	CASGSGQGEAGELFF
TRBJ2-7	TRBV7-9	.	TRBD1	TGTGCCAGCAGCTCAGACAGGGTAGCCCTCTACGAGCAGTACTTC	CASSSDRVALYEQYF
TRBJ2-7	TRBV28	few	.	TGTGCCAGCAGTTTCGACAGTTACGAGCAGTACTTC	CASSFDSYEQYF
TRBJ2-7	TRBV4-3	once	TRBD1	TGCGCCAGCAGCCAAGTCTTTAGGGGACAGGGCTCCTACGAGCAGTACTTC	CASSQVFRGQGSYEQYF
TRBJ1-6	TRBV25-1	.	.	TGTGCCAGCAGCCCCCCAACAGGTGATAATTCACCCCTCCACTTT	CASSPPTGDNSPLHF
TRBJ2-5	TRBV2	.	TRBD2	TGTGCCAGCAGTGAAGGTTTGGGGGGGGCTAGCGGGGAGGAGACCCAGTACTTC	CASSEGLGGASGEETQYF
TRBJ2-1	TRBV5-1	.	TRBD2	TGCGCCAGCAGCAAGACTAGCGGGGGGTTCTATGAGCAGTTCTTC	CASSKTSGGFYEQFF
TRBJ2-4	TRBV5-6	.	TRBD2	TGTGCCAGCAGCTTGTACCTAGCGGGAGGGGGAAACATTCAGTACTTC	CASSLYLAGGGNIQYF
TRBJ2-7	TRBV5-1	once	TRBD1	TGCGCCAGCAGCTTGGAACAGGGGGTCTCCTACGAGCAGTACTTC	CASSLEQGVSYEQYF
TRBJ2-5	TRBV14	.	TRBD2	TGTGCCAGCAGCCAAGTAATAGCGGGGGTTCAAGAGACCCAGTACTTC	CASSQVIAGVQETQYF
TRBJ2-7	TRBV7-2	.	TRBD2	TGTGCCAGCAGCTTAAGAGGTCTAGCGGGAGATCGGAGCTCCTACGAGCAGTACTTC	CASSLRGLAGDRSSYEQYF
TRBJ1-5	TRBV30	.	TRBD1	TGTGCCTGGAGTGTAGGACAGGGCCAGCCCCAGCATTTT	CAWSVGQGQPQHF
TRBJ2-3	TRBV7-9	.	.	TGTGCCAGCAGCTTACTACCAGATACGCAGTATTTT	CASSLLPDTQYF
TRBJ1-1	TRBV6-5	.	TRBD1	TGTGCCAGCAGTCGATCTACAGGGGTGGTCACTGAAGCTTTCTTT	CASSRSTGVVTEAFF
TRBJ1-1	TRBV5-1	.	.	TGCGCCAGCAGCCGACCAGGGTTGGGGGAGGCTGAAGCTTTCTTT	CASSRPGLGEAEAFF
TRBJ1-5	TRBV30	.	.	TGTGCCTGGGGGGAGGGGGACAATCAGCCCCAGCATTTT	CAWGEGDNQPQHF
TRBJ2-2	TRBV25-1	.	TRBD2	TGTGCCAGCAGCGGGGGGGCCTACACCGGGGAGCTGTTTTTT	CASSGGAYTGELFF
TRBJ2-1	TRBV11-3	.	TRBD2	TGTGCCAGCAGCTCCCTAGCGGGGGACTCCTACAATGAGCAGTTCTTC	CASSSLAGDSYNEQFF
TRBJ2-1	TRBV6-1	.	TRBD1	TGTGCCAGCAGGGGACAGTGGCCTTTCTACAATGAGCAGTTCTTC	CASRGQWPFYNEQFF
TRBJ2-2	TRBV30	.	.	TGTGCCTCCCCGGACAGCACCGGGGAGCTGTTTTTT	CASPDSTGELFF
TRBJ2-3	TRBV27	.	.	TGTGCCAGCAGAAGAGGGAGTTGGACAGATACGCAGTATTTT	CASRRGSWTDTQYF
TRBJ2-5	TRBV5-1	.	TRBD1	TGCGCCAGCAGCTTGGGGACAGGGCAACAAGAGACCCAGTACTTC	CASSLGTGQQETQYF